A single sample is the source of the 5 T cell receptor beta chains below, sequenced in a study of blood T cell repertoires in COVID-19. TCRdb's copy holds only in-frame clones and misses some; the assay was immunoSEQ multiplex PCR. This sample yields 150,000 or so clones, of which about 79% are seen a single time; 4.5% belongs to the top ten. What was sequenced was peripheral blood. Receptors originate from a woman aged 80 or older with active or convalescent COVID-19.

The CDR3 here is CASSPGQLLTEAFF. The CDR3 DNA reads TGCGCCAGCAGCCCCGGACAGCTACTCACTGAAGCTTTCTTT. The rearrangement links TRBV5-1 to TRBJ1-1; D is perhaps TRBD1 (6 bases). The CDR3 contains 14 residues. Germline lookup yields CDR1 SGHRS and CDR2 YFSETQ. V was shortened by 4 bases and J by 4 bases, with 14 bases between the two germline ends.

The rearrangement links TRBV28 to TRBJ1-3; a possible D gene is TRBD1 (6 bases). The CDR3 is 13 residues long. The V and J ends lost 7 bases and 2 bases respectively, with 9 bases between them. Germline V lookup: CDR1 MDHEN, CDR2 SYDVKM. Written as DNA, the CDR3 is TGTGCCAGCAACAGGGTCACTGGAAACACCATATATTTT. It is translated as CASNRVTGNTIYF.

V gene TRBV9 combines with J gene TRBJ1-4, with D unclear. Germline loops: CDR1 SGDLS, CDR2 YYNGEE. V was clipped by 0 bases and J by 6 bases, with 12 bases between them. The CDR3 is 15 amino acids. The CDR3 loop is CASSVGPGYDEKLFF. DNA for the CDR3: TGTGCCAGCAGCGTAGGACCCGGGTATGATGAAAAACTGTTTTTT.

This clone was found once. This rearrangement joins TRBV5-4 to TRBJ1-1; weak D call: TRBD1 (5 bases). Germline CDR1 and CDR2: SGHNT and YYREEE (reference sequence). The CDR3 sequence is 14 residues long. Trimming left V 0 bases short and J 0 bases short, with 6 bases between. The CDR3, as DNA: TGTGCCAGCAGCTTGGACAGGTTGAACACTGAAGCTTTCTTT. Its protein product is CASSLDRLNTEAFF. Full variable domain (missing parts from reference TRBV5-4 and TRBJ1-1): ETGVTQSPTHLIKTRGQQVTLRCSSQSGHNTVSWYQQALGQGPQFIFQYYREEENGRGNFPPRFSGLQFPNYSSELNVNALELDDSALYLCASSLDRLNTEAFFGQGTRLTVV.

The V gene is TRBV9, the J gene TRBJ2-3, with 7 bases lining up with TRBD1. This CDR3 region has 18 residues. With V trimmed by 0 bases and J by 0 bases, 10 bases remained unmatched. Per germline, CDR1 SGDLS and CDR2 YYNGEE. The CDR3 region has the DNA TGTGCCAGCAGCGTAGTCTCCGGACAGGCGACTAGCACAGATACGCAGTATTTT. Amino acid sequence: CASSVVSGQATSTDTQYF.